This TCR beta chain is drawn from a study of OX40 agonist ivuxolimab in advanced cancers. Sequenced by immunoSEQ multiplex PCR; TCRdb stores in-frame clones only, minus some. The sample holds over 5,500 clones, just under 70% seen once. The CDR3 contains 15 residues. V shed 3 bases and J 3 bases; nucleotides not matched to a gene: 2. Germline loops: CDR1 SGHKS, CDR2 YYEKEE (reference sequence). The origin of this receptor is an adult with an advanced solid tumor such as melanoma, head and neck, liver or kidney cancer. The sample in question was CD4+ or CD8+ T cells sorted from blood, obtained in a trial of the OX40 agonist ivuxolimab. The chain is built from TRBV5-5 and TRBJ2-1, with 11 bases fitting TRBD2. This chain's CDR3 is CASSSGTSGYNEQFF. The CDR3 nucleotides are TGTGCCAGCAGCTCCGGGACTAGCGGCTACAATGAGCAGTTCTTC. The full variable domain, completed using reference TRBV5-5 and TRBJ2-1, is DAGVTQSPTHLIKTRGQQVTLRCSPISGHKSVSWYQQVLGQGPQFIFQYYEKEERGRGNFPDRFSARQFPNYSSELNVNALLLGDSALYLCASSSGTSGYNEQFFGPGTRLTVL.